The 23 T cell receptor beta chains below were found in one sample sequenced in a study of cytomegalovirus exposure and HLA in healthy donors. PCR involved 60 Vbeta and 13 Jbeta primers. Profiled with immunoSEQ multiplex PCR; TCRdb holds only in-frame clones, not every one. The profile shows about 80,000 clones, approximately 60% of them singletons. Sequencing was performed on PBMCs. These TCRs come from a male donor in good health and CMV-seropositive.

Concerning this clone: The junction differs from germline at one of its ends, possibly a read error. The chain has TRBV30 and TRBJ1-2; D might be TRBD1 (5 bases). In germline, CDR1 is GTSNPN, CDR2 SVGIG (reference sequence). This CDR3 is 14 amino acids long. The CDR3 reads CAWHPRTLIYGYPF. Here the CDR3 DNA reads TGTGCCTGGCACCCTAGGACACTCATCTATGGCTACCCCTTC.

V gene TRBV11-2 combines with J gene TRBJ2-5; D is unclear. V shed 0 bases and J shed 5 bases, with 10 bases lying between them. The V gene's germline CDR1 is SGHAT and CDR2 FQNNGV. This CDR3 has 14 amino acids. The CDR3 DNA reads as TGTGCCAGCAGCTTAGACCATATCGGGGAGACCCAGTACTTC. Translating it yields CASSLDHIGETQYF.

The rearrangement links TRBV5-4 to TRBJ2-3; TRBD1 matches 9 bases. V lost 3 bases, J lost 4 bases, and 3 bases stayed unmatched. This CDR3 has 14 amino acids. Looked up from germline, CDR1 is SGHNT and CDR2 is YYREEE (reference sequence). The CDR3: CASSSGQGSDTQYF. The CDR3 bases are TGTGCCAGCAGCTCTGGACAGGGGTCAGATACGCAGTATTTT.

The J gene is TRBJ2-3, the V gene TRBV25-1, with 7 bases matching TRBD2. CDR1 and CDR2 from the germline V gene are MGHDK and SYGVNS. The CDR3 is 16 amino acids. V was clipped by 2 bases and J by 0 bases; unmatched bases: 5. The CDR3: CASSESGKGSTDTQYF. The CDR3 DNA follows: TGTGCCAGCAGTGAAAGCGGGAAAGGGAGCACAGATACGCAGTATTTT.

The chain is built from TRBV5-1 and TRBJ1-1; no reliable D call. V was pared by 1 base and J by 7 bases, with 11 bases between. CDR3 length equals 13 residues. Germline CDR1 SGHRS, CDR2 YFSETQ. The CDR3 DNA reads TGCGCCAGCAGCTTGCCCAGGAACGGTGAAGCTTTCTTT. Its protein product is CASSLPRNGEAFF.

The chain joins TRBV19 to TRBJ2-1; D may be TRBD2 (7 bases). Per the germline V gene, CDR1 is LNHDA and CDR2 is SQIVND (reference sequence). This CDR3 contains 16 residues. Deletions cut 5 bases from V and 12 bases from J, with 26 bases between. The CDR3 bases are TGTGCCAGTAGTGGGCCCTCGGGGGGCCCTGACGTAGGGCAGTTCTTC. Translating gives CASSGPSGGPDVGQFF. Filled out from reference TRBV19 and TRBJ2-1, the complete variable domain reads DGGITQSPKYLFRKEGQNVTLSCEQNLNHDAMYWYRQDPGQGLRLIYYSQIVNDFQKGDIAEGYSVSREKKESFPLTVTSAQKNPTAFYLCASSGPSGGPDVGQFFGPGTRLTVL.

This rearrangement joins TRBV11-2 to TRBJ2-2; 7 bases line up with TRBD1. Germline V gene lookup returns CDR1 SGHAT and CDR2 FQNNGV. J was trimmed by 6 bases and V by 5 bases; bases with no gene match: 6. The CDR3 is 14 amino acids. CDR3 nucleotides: TGTGCCAGCAGCGTGGGTCAGGGGGCCGGGGAGCTGTTTTTT. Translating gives CASSVGQGAGELFF.

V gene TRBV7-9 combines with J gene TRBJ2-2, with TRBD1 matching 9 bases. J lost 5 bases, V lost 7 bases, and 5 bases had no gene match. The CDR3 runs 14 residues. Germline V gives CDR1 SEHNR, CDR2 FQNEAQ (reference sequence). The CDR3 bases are TGTGCCAGCATCGGGACAGGGTGGACCGGGGAGCTGTTTTTT. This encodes CASIGTGWTGELFF.

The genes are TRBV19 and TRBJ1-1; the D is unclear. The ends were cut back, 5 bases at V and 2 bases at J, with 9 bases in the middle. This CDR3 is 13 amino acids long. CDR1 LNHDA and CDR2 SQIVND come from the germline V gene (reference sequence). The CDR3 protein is CASSLSLNTEAFF. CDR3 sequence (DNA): TGTGCCAGTAGTTTATCCCTAAACACTGAAGCTTTCTTT.

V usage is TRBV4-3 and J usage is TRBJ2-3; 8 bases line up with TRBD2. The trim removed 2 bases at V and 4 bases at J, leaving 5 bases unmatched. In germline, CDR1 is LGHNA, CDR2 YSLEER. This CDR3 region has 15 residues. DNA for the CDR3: TGCGCCAGCAGCCAAAGCGGGAGCAAGTCAGATACGCAGTATTTT. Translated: CASSQSGSKSDTQYF.

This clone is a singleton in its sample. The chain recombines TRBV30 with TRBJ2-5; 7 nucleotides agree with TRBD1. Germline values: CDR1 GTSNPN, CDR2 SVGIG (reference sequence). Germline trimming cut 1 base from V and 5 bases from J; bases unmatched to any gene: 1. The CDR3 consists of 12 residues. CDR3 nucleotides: TGTGCCTGGAGTGCGGGACAGGAGACCCAGTACTTC. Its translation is CAWSAGQETQYF.

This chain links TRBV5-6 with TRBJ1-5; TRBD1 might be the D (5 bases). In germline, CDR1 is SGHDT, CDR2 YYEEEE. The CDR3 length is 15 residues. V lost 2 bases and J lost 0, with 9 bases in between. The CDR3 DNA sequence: TGTGCCAGCAGCTTAGGGGCGTATAGCAATCAGCCCCAGCATTTT. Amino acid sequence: CASSLGAYSNQPQHF.

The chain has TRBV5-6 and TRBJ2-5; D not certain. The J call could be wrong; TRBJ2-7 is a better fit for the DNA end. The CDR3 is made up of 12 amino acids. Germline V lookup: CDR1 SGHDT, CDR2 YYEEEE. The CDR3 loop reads CASSLRAYEQYF. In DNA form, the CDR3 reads TGTGCCAGCAGCTTGCGAGCCTACGAGCAGTACTTC.

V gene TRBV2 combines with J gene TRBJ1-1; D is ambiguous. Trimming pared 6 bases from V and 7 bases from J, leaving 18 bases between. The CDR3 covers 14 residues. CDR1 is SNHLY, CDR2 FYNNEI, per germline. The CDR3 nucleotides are TGTGCCAGCAGGGCGTCGCCCAGGATGGGTGAAGCTTTCTTT. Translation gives CASRASPRMGEAFF.

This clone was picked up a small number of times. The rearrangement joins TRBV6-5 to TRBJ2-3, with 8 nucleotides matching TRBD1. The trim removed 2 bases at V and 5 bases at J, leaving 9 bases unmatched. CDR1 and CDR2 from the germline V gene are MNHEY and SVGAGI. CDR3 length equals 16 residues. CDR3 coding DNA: TGTGCCAGCAGTTACAGTTGGACAGGGCAAGGAGATACGCAGTATTTT. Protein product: CASSYSWTGQGDTQYF.

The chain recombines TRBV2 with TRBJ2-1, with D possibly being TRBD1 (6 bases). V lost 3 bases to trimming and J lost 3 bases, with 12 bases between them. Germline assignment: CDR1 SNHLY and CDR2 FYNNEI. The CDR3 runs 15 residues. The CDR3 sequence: CASSDITGNYNEQFF. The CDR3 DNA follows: TGTGCCAGCAGTGATATCACAGGGAACTACAATGAGCAGTTCTTC.

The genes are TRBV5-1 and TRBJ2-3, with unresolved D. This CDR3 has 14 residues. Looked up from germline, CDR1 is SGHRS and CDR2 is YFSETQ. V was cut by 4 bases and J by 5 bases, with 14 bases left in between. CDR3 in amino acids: CASSRPGSQDTQYF. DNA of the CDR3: TGCGCCAGCAGCCGCCCGGGTAGTCAAGATACGCAGTATTTT. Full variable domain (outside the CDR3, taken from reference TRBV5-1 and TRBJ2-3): KAGVTQTPRYLIKTRGQQVTLSCSPISGHRSVSWYQQTPGQGLQFLFEYFSETQRNKGNFPGRFSGRQFSNSRSEMNVSTLELGDSALYLCASSRPGSQDTQYFGPGTRLTVL.

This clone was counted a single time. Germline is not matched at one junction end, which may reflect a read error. The CDR3 nucleotides read TGTTCCAGCAGCATTACGGGGTCACAGGGGGCGAACGAGCAGTACTTC. Translating gives CSSSITGSQGANEQYF. This chain links TRBV7-9 with TRBJ2-7; 9 bases agree with TRBD1. The CDR3 sequence is 16 residues long. Germline values: CDR1 SEHNR, CDR2 FQNEAQ (reference sequence).

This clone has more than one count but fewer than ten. The CDR3 reads CASSKIATVGFF. The CDR3 nucleotides are TGTGCCAGCAGCAAGATCGCGACAGTTGGTTTCTTT. The gene calls are TRBV28 and TRBJ1-1; D is perhaps TRBD1 (5 bases). The ends were cut back, 6 bases at V and 13 bases at J, with 18 bases in the middle. Germline V gene sequence: CDR1 MDHEN, CDR2 SYDVKM. This CDR3 has 12 residues. The full variable domain, in which reference TRBV28 and TRBJ1-1 provide the parts outside the CDR3, is DVKVTQSSRYLVKRTGEKVFLECVQDMDHENMFWYRQDPGLGLRLIYFSYDVKMKEKGDIPEGYSVSREKKERFSLILESASTNQTSMYLCASSKIATVGFFGQGTRLTVV.

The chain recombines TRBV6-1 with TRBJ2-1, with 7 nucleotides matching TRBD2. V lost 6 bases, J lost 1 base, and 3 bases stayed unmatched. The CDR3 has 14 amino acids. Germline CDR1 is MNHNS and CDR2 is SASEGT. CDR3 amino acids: CASSREGSYNEQFF. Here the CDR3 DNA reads TGTGCCAGCAGCAGGGAGGGGTCCTACAATGAGCAGTTCTTC.

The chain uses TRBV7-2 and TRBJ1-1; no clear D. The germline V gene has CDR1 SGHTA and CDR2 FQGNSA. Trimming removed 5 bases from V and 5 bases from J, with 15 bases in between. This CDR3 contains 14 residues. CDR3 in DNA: TGTGCCAGCAGCCCAAGAGAGGGAAATACTGAAGCTTTCTTT. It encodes CASSPREGNTEAFF. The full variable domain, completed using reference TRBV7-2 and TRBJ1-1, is GAGVSQSPSNKVTEKGKDVELRCDPISGHTALYWYRQSLGQGLEFLIYFQGNSAPDKSGLPSDRFSAERTGGSVSTLTIQRTQQEDSAVYLCASSPREGNTEAFFGQGTRLTVV.

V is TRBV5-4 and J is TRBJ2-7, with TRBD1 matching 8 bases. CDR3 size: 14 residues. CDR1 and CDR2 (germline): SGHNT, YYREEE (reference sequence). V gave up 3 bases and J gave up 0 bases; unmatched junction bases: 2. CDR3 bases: TGTGCCAGCAGCTGGGGACAGGACTCCTACGAGCAGTACTTC. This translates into CASSWGQDSYEQYF.

The CDR3 protein is CASSADGGGAYEQYF. The CDR3 nucleotides read TGTGCCAGTAGTGCTGATGGCGGGGGGGCCTACGAGCAGTACTTC. The gene calls are TRBV19 and TRBJ2-7, with 9 positions matching TRBD2. The length of the CDR3 is 15 residues. In germline, CDR1 is LNHDA, CDR2 SQIVND (reference sequence). Unmatched junction bases numbered 7, after V lost 5 bases and J lost 2 bases.